This TCR beta chain was sequenced during a study of blood T cell repertoires in COVID-19. Study at large: Nucleic acid was either cDNA or gDNA, and it came from T cells, B-cell-depleted T cells, or PBMCs.

The repertoire was sequenced with immunoSEQ multiplex PCR; TCRdb's copy has only in-frame clones and lacks some. The table includes 17,000 or so clones, over 80% detected once. This clone was recorded only once. The length of the CDR3 is 14 residues. V was pared by 3 bases and J by 6 bases, with 4 bases of the junction left unmatched. Germline-derived CDR1 and CDR2 are LNHDA and SQIVND (reference sequence). Sequenced sample: peripheral blood. The clonotype originates from a human donor in a cohort sampled during active COVID-19. The chain uses TRBV19 and TRBJ2-1, with 8 positions matching TRBD2. The CDR3 bases are TGTGCCAGTAGTATTGGACTAGCCCCCAATGAGCAGTTCTTC. As protein: CASSIGLAPNEQFF.